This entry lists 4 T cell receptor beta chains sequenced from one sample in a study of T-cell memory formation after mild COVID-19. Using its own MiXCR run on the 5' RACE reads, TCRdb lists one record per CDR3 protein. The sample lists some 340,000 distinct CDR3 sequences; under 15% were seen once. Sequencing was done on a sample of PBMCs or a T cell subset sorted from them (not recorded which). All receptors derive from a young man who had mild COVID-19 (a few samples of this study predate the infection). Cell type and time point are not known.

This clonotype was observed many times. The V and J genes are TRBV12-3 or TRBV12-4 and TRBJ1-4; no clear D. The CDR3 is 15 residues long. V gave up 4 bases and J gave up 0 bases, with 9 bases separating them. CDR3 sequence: CASSYRSATNEKLFF. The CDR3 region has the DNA TGTGCCAGCAGTTACCGGTCTGCAACTAATGAAAAACTGTTTTTT.

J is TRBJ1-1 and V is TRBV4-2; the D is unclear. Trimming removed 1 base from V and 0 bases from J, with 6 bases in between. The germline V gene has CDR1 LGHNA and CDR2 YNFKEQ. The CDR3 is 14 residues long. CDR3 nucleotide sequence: TGTGCCAGCAGCCAAGGGCTGGTGAACACTGAAGCTTTCTTT. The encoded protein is CASSQGLVNTEAFF.

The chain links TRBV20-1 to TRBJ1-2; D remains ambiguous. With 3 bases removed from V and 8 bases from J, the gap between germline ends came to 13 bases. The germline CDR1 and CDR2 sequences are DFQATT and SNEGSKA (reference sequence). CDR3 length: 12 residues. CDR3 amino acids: CSASGLPGGYTF. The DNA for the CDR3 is TGCAGTGCTAGTGGGCTCCCTGGGGGCTACACCTTC.

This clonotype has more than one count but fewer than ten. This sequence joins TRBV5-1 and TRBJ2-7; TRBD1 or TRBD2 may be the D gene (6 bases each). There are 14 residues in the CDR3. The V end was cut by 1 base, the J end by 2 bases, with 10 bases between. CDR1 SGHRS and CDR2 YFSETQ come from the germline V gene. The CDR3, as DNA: TGCGCCAGCAGCTTGCGGGGGCGAACCTACGAGCAGTACGTC. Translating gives CASSLRGRTYEQYV.